This TCR beta chain was identified in a study of blood T cell repertoires in COVID-19. About the study: Researchers got acute and convalescent COVID-19 samples from the United States, Italy and Spain. PBMCs, B-cell-depleted T cells, or T cells were the source of the cDNA or gDNA that made up the material.

The germline V gene encodes CDR1 SGHNT and CDR2 YENEEA. The CDR3 consists of 19 residues. Losses at the gene ends were 3 bases for V and 7 bases for J; bases not matched to a gene: 15. As handled by the study authors: Nucleated cell counts were estimated from reference gene primer amplification. Profiling relied on immunoSEQ multiplex PCR, and the TCRdb table lists in-frame clones only, not all of them. Clonal size and the V and J genes are those of that table, whereas D and trimming came from the DNA. Seen here are about 260,000 clones, 82% observed once, and the top ten hold under 2%. The chain combines TRBV11-3 with TRBJ2-7, with TRBD2 matching over 16 bases. This receptor was taken from a woman older than 75 with acute or convalescent COVID-19. The sample was peripheral blood. This CDR3 is CASSFGTSGGAIPLEEQYF. The CDR3 DNA follows: TGTGCCAGCAGCTTCGGGACTAGCGGGGGGGCTATTCCGCTTGAAGAGCAGTACTTC.